The 11 T cell receptor beta chains presented below share a single source sample, sequenced in a study of cytomegalovirus exposure and HLA in healthy donors. PCR amplification relied on 60 Vbeta primers (plus 13 Jbeta primers). Repertoires were generated with immunoSEQ multiplex PCR, while TCRdb's copy carries only in-frame clones and drops some. The data show approximately 89,000 clones, with roughly four fifths seen just once and around 3.4% held by the top ten. Sequencing was performed on PBMCs. The receptors come from a young man in good health and CMV-seronegative.

This chain connects TRBV7-9 to TRBJ1-1; D is undetermined. Germline loops: CDR1 SEHNR, CDR2 FQNEAQ (reference sequence). This CDR3 has 11 residues. V lost 0 bases, J lost 6 bases, and 2 bases lay in between. The CDR3 is CASSLASEAFF. CDR3 coding DNA: TGTGCCAGCAGCTTAGCCTCTGAAGCTTTCTTT.

The chain uses TRBV7-2 and TRBJ2-5; D perhaps matches TRBD1 (6 bases). CDR3 length: 14 residues. Trimming stripped 4 bases from V and 2 bases from J, with 11 bases between. Germline V gene lookup returns CDR1 SGHTA and CDR2 FQGNSA. The CDR3 nucleotides are TGTGCCAGCAGCTACGCCAGGGGACAAGAGACCCAGTACTTC. Amino acids: CASSYARGQETQYF. The whole variable domain, filled in from reference TRBV7-2 and TRBJ2-5, reads GAGVSQSPSNKVTEKGKDVELRCDPISGHTALYWYRQSLGQGLEFLIYFQGNSAPDKSGLPSDRFSAERTGGSVSTLTIQRTQQEDSAVYLCASSYARGQETQYFGPGTRLLVL.

About this clone: The same CDR3 arises from other DNA sequences in this sample as well. The V call is TRBV27, the J call TRBJ1-5; TRBD1 agrees at 8 bases. With 2 bases clipped from V and 0 bases from J, the junction kept 6 bases outside the gene matches. The CDR3 length is 17 residues. CDR1 MNHEY and CDR2 SMNVEV come from the germline V gene (reference sequence). CDR3 region: CASSLVAGGTSNQPQHF. The DNA of the CDR3 is TGTGCCAGCAGTTTAGTCGCAGGGGGCACTAGCAATCAGCCCCAGCATTTT.

The chain has TRBV2 and TRBJ2-1, with D possibly being TRBD2 (5 bases). CDR1 is SNHLY, CDR2 FYNNEI, per germline. This CDR3 is 15 amino acids long. The V and J ends lost 3 bases and 4 bases respectively, with 13 bases between them. CDR3 sequence (DNA): TGTGCCAGCAGTGATAACGGAGGCCCTTACAATGAGCAGTTCTTC. Translation gives CASSDNGGPYNEQFF.

The J gene is TRBJ1-1, the V gene TRBV5-1; 7 nucleotides match TRBD1. Germline lookup yields CDR1 SGHRS and CDR2 YFSETQ. V gave up 1 base and J gave up 3 bases; unmatched junction bases: 12. CDR3 size: 17 residues. In DNA, the CDR3 is TGCGCCAGCAGCTTGTCTGACGCAGGGGGGTCGTACACTGAAGCTTTCTTT. This encodes CASSLSDAGGSYTEAFF.

The CDR3 nucleotides read TGCGCCAGCAGTGAGGCGGTGGAGGGTGGGGAGCAGTACTTC. Its translation is CASSEAVEGGEQYF. V is TRBV10-1 and J is TRBJ2-7; possibly TRBD2 for D (6 bases). The CDR3 totals 14 residues. Germline-derived CDR1 and CDR2 are WNHNN and SYGVQD (reference sequence). Trimming removed 2 bases from V and 7 bases from J, with 15 bases in between.

The rearrangement links TRBV28 to TRBJ1-2; tentative D call: TRBD1 (5 bases). There are 17 residues in the CDR3. Trimming shortened V by 2 bases and J by 6 bases, and 22 bases separated the two germline ends. The germline V gene has CDR1 MDHEN and CDR2 SYDVKM. The CDR3 DNA reads TGTGCCAGCAGTTTAACGGCAGGGTGGTCGGCATATAATGGCTACACCTTC. Translating it yields CASSLTAGWSAYNGYTF.

The chain is built from TRBV30 and TRBJ2-7, with D perhaps matching TRBD2 (6 bases). There are 12 residues in the CDR3. Germline V gene lookup returns CDR1 GTSNPN and CDR2 SVGIG (reference sequence). Trimming left V 3 bases short and J 3 bases short, with 9 bases between. The chain's CDR3 is CAWRGEVYEQYF. DNA for the CDR3: TGTGCCTGGAGGGGGGAGGTCTACGAGCAGTACTTC. Full variable domain (remainder filled in from reference TRBV30 and TRBJ2-7): SQTIHQWPATLVQPVGSPLSLECTVEGTSNPNLYWYRQAAGRGLQLLFYSVGIGQISSEVPQNLSASRPQDRQFILSSKKLLLSDSGFYLCAWRGEVYEQYFGPGTRLTVT.

The rearrangement uses TRBV27 and TRBJ2-1; tentatively, D is TRBD1 (6 bases). V was shortened by 6 bases and J by 6 bases, with 12 bases between the two germline ends. CDR3 length equals 13 residues. Germline V gene sequence: CDR1 MNHEY, CDR2 SMNVEV (reference sequence). CDR3 in amino acids: CASRGTGSNEQFF. The CDR3 bases are TGTGCCAGCAGGGGAACAGGGTCCAATGAGCAGTTCTTC.

A single count supports this clone. This chain connects TRBV9 to TRBJ2-1; 7 positions agree with TRBD2. This CDR3 has 13 residues. Trimming took 2 bases from V and 10 from J; bases not matched to a gene: 6. Germline CDR1 SGDLS, CDR2 YYNGEE. CDR3 residues: CASSVTSSGEQFF. The CDR3 region has the DNA TGTGCCAGCAGCGTGACTAGCAGCGGAGAGCAGTTCTTC.

This chain uses TRBV28 with TRBJ1-5; 9 bases are shared with TRBD1. V was clipped by 3 bases and J by 5 bases; unmatched bases: 8. The CDR3 has 16 amino acids. In germline, CDR1 is MDHEN, CDR2 SYDVKM. CDR3 residues: CASSFTPTGGYQPQHF. For the CDR3, the DNA is TGTGCCAGCAGTTTTACCCCGACAGGGGGATATCAGCCCCAGCATTTT.